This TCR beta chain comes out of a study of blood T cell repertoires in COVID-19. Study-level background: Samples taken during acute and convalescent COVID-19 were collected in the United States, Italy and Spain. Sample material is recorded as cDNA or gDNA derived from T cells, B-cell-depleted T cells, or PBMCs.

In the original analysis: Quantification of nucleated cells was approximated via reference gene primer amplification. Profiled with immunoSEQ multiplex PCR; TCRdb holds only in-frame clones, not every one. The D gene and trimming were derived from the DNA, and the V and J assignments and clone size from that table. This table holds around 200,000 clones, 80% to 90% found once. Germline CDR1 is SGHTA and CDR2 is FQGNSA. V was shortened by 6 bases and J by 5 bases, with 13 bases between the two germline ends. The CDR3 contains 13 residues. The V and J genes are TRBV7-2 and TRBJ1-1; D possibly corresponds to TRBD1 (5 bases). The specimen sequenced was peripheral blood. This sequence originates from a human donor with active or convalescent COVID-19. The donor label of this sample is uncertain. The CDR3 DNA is TGTGCCAGCAGGGGGGGACCCAAAACTGAAGCTTTCTTT. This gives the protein CASRGGPKTEAFF. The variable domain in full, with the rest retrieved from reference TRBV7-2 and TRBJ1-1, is GAGVSQSPSNKVTEKGKDVELRCDPISGHTALYWYRQSLGQGLEFLIYFQGNSAPDKSGLPSDRFSAERTGGSVSTLTIQRTQQEDSAVYLCASRGGPKTEAFFGQGTRLTVV.